This T cell receptor beta chain came from a study of OX40 agonist ivuxolimab in advanced cancers. Whole-study findings and limits: Low normalized T-cell clonal expansion also characterized some of the nonresponders.

This clone was observed once. Its antigen is not known. The table came from immunoSEQ multiplex PCR; TCRdb's copy has only in-frame clones and leaves some out. The table lists 45,000 to 55,000 clones, 81% of them singletons. The CDR3 covers 14 residues. Germline V gene lookup returns CDR1 SGHNT and CDR2 YENEEA. The germline V and J ends were trimmed by 1 base and 6 bases, with 11 bases remaining between them. People who had autoimmune disease history or systemic immunosuppression were excluded. Blood got drawn at baseline, again on cycle 4 day 1, and then on cycle 7 day 1. The V and J genes are TRBV11-3 and TRBJ2-3; D gene uncertain. The sequence came from an adult with an advanced solid tumor such as melanoma, head and neck, liver or kidney cancer. Sequences were derived from CD4+ or CD8+ T cells sorted from blood, sampled in a trial of the OX40 agonist ivuxolimab. Here the CDR3 reads CASSLVRPPDTQYF. The CDR3 DNA sequence: TGTGCCAGCAGCTTAGTCCGCCCCCCCGATACGCAGTATTTT. The variable domain in full, with the rest retrieved from reference TRBV11-3 and TRBJ2-3, is EAGVVQSPRYKIIEKKQPVAFWCNPISGHNTLYWYLQNLGQGPELLIRYENEEAVDDSQLPKDRFSAERLKGVDSTLKIQPAELGDSAVYLCASSLVRPPDTQYFGPGTRLTVL.